This note documents a single TCR beta chain sequence. Sample-barcoded 5' priming and a J-beta primer mix drove a second PCR of roughly 6 to 12 cycles. TCRdb reprocessed the 5' RACE reads with MiXCR, giving one entry per CDR3 protein. The profile shows 900,000 to 950,000 distinct CDR3 sequences, almost 30% of them singletons. These data originate in a study of blood T cells in healthy people across ages. This sample was also put to use in a study of T cells of mothers and their children. That paper notes: RNA extracted was entirely used for cDNA synthesis, about 1.6 ug per 15 ul. Maternal samples each gave over 8.5 million TCR beta CDR3 reads, and child samples roughly 3 million each.

This TCR was recovered from a woman aged 40-49 years in good health. The sequencing input was blood.

CDR3 amino acids: CAIETDDNEQFF. CDR3 sequence (DNA): TGTGCCATCGAGACCGACGATAATGAGCAGTTCTTC. The gene calls are TRBV28 and TRBJ2-1; the D is unclear. Between the trimmed V and J ends, which lost 10 bases and 7 bases, there was a span of 14 bases. The CDR3 consists of 12 residues. The V gene's germline CDR1 is MDHEN and CDR2 SYDVKM.